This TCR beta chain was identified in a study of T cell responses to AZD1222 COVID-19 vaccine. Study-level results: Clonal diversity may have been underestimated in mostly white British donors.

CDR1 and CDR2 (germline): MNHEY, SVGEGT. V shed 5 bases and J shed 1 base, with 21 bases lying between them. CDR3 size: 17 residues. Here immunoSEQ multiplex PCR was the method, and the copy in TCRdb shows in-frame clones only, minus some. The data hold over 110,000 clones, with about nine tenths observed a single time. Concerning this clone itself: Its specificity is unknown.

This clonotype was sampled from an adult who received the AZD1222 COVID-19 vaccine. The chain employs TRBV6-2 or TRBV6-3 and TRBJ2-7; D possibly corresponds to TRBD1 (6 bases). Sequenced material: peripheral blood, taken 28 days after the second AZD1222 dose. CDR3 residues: CASSNWAQGPSSYEQYF. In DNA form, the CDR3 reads TGTGCCAGCAGTAATTGGGCCCAGGGGCCTTCTTCCTACGAGCAGTACTTC.